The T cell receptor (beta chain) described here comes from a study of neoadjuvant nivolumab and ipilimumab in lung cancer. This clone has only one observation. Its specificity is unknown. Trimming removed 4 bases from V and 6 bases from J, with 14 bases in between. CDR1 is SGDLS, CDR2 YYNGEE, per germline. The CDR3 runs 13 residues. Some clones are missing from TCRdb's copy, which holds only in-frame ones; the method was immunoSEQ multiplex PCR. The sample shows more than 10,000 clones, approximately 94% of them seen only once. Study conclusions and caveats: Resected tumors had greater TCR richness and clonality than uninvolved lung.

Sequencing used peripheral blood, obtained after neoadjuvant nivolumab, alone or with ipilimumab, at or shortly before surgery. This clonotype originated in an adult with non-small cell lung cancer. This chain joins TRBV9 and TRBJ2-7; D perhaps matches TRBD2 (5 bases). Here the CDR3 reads CASSPGGRGEQYF. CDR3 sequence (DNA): TGTGCCAGCAGCCCTGGAGGTCGGGGCGAGCAGTACTTC.